This TCR beta chain was documented in a study of cytomegalovirus exposure and HLA in healthy donors (dated 2017 in TCRdb). With regard to the full study: According to a later analysis, the roughly 120 validation repertoires were produced on the same platform as the roughly 700 repertoires of the first cohort. The study was designed to test whether signatures of past pathogen exposure could be identified by cataloging public T cell receptors. Along with the approximately 700-subject first cohort, a separate validation cohort of 120 different subjects was used. To predict cytomegalovirus infection status, the study combined high-throughput TCR immunosequencing, statistical association of individual TCRs with disease status, and machine learning.

Libraries were made using the immunoSEQ multiplex PCR assay. The published analysis was carried out like this. To diagnose cytomegalovirus status from the catalog of TCR beta chain sequences, a statistical classification framework was built. TCRdb took over this immuneACCESS table, retaining in-frame rearrangements with V and J assigned. Such tables are incomplete; in checked studies, under half of the missing clones stem from an unresolved V gene, and the remainder is unexplained. From that table come the V and J calls and clone size; the DNA was used to work out D and trimming. The sample records 120,000 or so clones, 86% of which are singletons. 4% to 6% of the sample goes to the ten largest clones. According to the germline V gene, CDR1 reads SQVTM and CDR2 reads ANQGSEA. From the cysteine up to the phenylalanine, the CDR3 has a length of 15 residues. The retained sequence is limited to the CDR3, 45 bases, with the frame set at the first base. V lost 1 base and J lost 8 bases, and the count of bases not matched to a germline gene is 6.

This clone has just one count. Its antigen specificity is not known. The input lacks base qualities; no much larger clone sits a single base away. Results and caveats for the whole study, not just this receptor: A later analysis lacked HLA typing for the validation cohort, so it scored co-occurrence in that cohort across all 110 or so repertoires. Most TCR sequences were seen in very few donors, while some public TCRs were found in many individuals. A total of 150 or so TCR beta chains were listed by the study as associated with cytomegalovirus. In vitro tests confirmed that a few of the cytomegalovirus-associated TCR beta chains recognize cytomegalovirus antigens. It was suggested by the authors that the approach could potentially be generalized to other disease states and immunological phenotypes. In both the original and validation cohorts, the classifier was reported to diagnose cytomegalovirus status with high specificity and sensitivity. A later analysis found that TCRs clustered in the first cohort also tended to co-occur in the 120 or so validation repertoires, with 94% of cluster scores above 0.

The donors belonged to the validation cohort of about 120 subjects, which was separate from the roughly 680-subject first cohort. The chain couples TRBV29-1 to TRBJ2-1; 12 central bases correspond to TRBD2. The sequence derives from a young man in good health and CMV-seronegative. Sequences were obtained from PBMCs. CDR3 loop: CSVEGASGGADEQFF. The bases are TGCAGCGTTGAAGGTGCTAGCGGGGGGGCTGATGAGCAGTTCTTC.